Listed here are 16 T cell receptor beta chains from one sample, sequenced in a study of blood T cells in healthy people across ages. Sample-barcoded 5' priming and a J-beta primer mix drove a second PCR of roughly 6 to 12 cycles. TCRdb analysed the 5' RACE reads with MiXCR anew, one entry per CDR3 protein. The sample includes around 690,000 distinct CDR3 sequences, roughly 50% of them seen just once. Source material: blood. These receptors came from a man in his sixties in good health.

J is TRBJ2-1 and V is TRBV7-2, with D possibly matching TRBD1 (6 bases). This CDR3 has 15 residues. Germline-derived CDR1 and CDR2 are SGHTA and FQGNSA. The V and J ends lost 4 bases and 0 bases respectively, with 10 bases between them. As DNA, the CDR3 is TGTGCCAGCAGCTCAACAGGGAGCTCCTACAATGAGCAGTTCTTC. This gives the protein CASSSTGSSYNEQFF.

As DNA, the CDR3 is TGTGCCAGCTCTAGGGTTTTGGAAGCTTTCTTT. This sequence encodes CASSRVLEAFF. The chain uses TRBV2 and TRBJ1-1; unclear D gene. The CDR3 has 11 residues. V lost 8 bases to trimming and J lost 8 bases, with 12 bases between them. CDR1 and CDR2 (germline): SNHLY, FYNNEI.

This clonotype was counted only a few times. The chain has TRBV7-2 and TRBJ2-1, with D perhaps matching TRBD1 or TRBD2 (7 bases each). The CDR3 is made up of 17 amino acids. The germline CDR1 and CDR2 sequences are SGHTA and FQGNSA. V was clipped by 1 base and J by 8 bases, with 21 bases between them. The CDR3 DNA sequence: TGTGCCAGCAGCTTAGTTGCCCCAGGGGGGGGGCGCGATGAGCAGTTCTTC. The encoded protein is CASSLVAPGGGRDEQFF.

The V gene is TRBV6-1, the J gene TRBJ2-7; unclear D gene. V shed 5 bases and J shed 7 bases, with 18 bases lying between them. Germline V gives CDR1 MNHNS, CDR2 SASEGT. There are 14 residues in the CDR3. CDR3 loop: CASSSHTGYNEQYF. Written as DNA, the CDR3 is TGTGCCAGCAGTAGTCACACCGGTTACAATGAGCAGTACTTC.

The sample holds a few counts of this clonotype. The chain links TRBV7-9 to TRBJ2-7; 11 bases match TRBD2. The ends lost 5 bases at V and 10 bases at J; junction bases unmatched: 13. Germline loops: CDR1 SEHNR, CDR2 FQNEAQ (reference sequence). This CDR3 is built from 15 residues. CDR3 in amino acids: CASSPTGTSGRAQYF. The CDR3 nucleotides are TGTGCCAGCAGCCCTACGGGGACTAGCGGTCGTGCCCAGTACTTC.

The V gene is TRBV5-1, the J gene TRBJ2-6; 7 bases line up with TRBD2. V dropped 0 bases and J dropped 5; count of bases not matched to a gene: 2. The CDR3 has 15 residues. CDR1 and CDR2 (germline): SGHRS, YFSETQ. In nucleotides, the CDR3 is TGCGCCAGCAGCTTGGCGGGGGGAAGGGCCAACGTCCTGACTTTC. It yields the protein CASSLAGGRANVLTF.

The CDR3 nucleotides are TGTGCCAGCAGTGAGGGGGTAGCGGGGGGGCAAGAGACCCAGTACTTC. It encodes CASSEGVAGGQETQYF. J is TRBJ2-4 and V is TRBV2; 11 bases are shared with TRBD2. The closer fit of TRBJ2-5 to the DNA end suggests the J call may be wrong. This CDR3 has 16 residues. Germline loops: CDR1 SNHLY, CDR2 FYNNEI.

In its sample, this clonotype was seen a few times. V is TRBV10-2 and J is TRBJ2-5; D is ambiguous. CDR1 is WSHSY, CDR2 SAAADI, per germline. Trimming left V 4 bases short and J 5 bases short, with 5 bases between. There are 11 residues in the CDR3. The CDR3 here is CASSADETQYF. The CDR3 DNA sequence: TGCGCCAGCAGTGCCGATGAGACCCAGTACTTC.

The V gene is TRBV10-2, the J gene TRBJ2-3; TRBD2 matches 10 bases. The CDR3 sequence is 16 residues long. V lost 2 bases and J lost 2; bases outside the gene matches: 4. CDR1 and CDR2 (germline): WSHSY, SAAADI. Written as DNA, the CDR3 is TGCGCCAGCAGTGAGAAAACTAGCGGGGACACAGATACGCAGTATTTT. Amino acids: CASSEKTSGDTDTQYF.

The chain uses TRBV20-1 and TRBJ2-1; 7 bases are shared with TRBD2. Per the germline V gene, CDR1 is DFQATT and CDR2 is SNEGSKA (reference sequence). The CDR3 loop spans 12 amino acids. J gave up 6 bases and V 7 bases, and 6 bases lay outside the gene matches. The CDR3 sequence: CSVSGIGNEQFF. CDR3 coding DNA: TGCAGTGTAAGCGGGATAGGCAATGAGCAGTTCTTC.

In this sample, this clonotype turned up a few times. The rearrangement links TRBV7-9 to TRBJ1-1; D unresolved. Germline V lookup: CDR1 SEHNR, CDR2 FQNEAQ (reference sequence). This CDR3 has 14 residues. Trimming shortened V by 5 bases and J by 0 bases, and 10 bases separated the two germline ends. CDR3 sequence (DNA): TGTGCCAGCAGCGCTGGGAACCTGAACACTGAAGCTTTCTTT. Protein: CASSAGNLNTEAFF.

The chain is built from TRBV29-1 and TRBJ2-7, with no clear D. Germline CDR1 and CDR2: SQVTM and ANQGSEA. The CDR3 length is 14 residues. The V end lost 0 bases, the J end lost 0 bases, and 9 bases lay between the germline ends. This CDR3 reads CSVEEESGSYEQYF. The CDR3 DNA sequence: TGCAGCGTTGAAGAGGAGTCCGGCTCCTACGAGCAGTACTTC.

This clonotype came up a few times. A much larger clonotype is one base distant, so this may be a read error. The chain uses TRBV29-1 and TRBJ2-1; D is uncertain. The CDR3 covers 13 residues. Germline lookup yields CDR1 SQVTM and CDR2 ANQGSEA. With 4 bases removed from V and 13 bases from J, the gap between germline ends came to 20 bases. This chain's CDR3 is CSVGVKELETQFF. CDR3 in DNA: TGCAGCGTTGGAGTGAAGGAACTCGAGACCCAGTTCTTC.

This clonotype was counted a few times. The chain is built from TRBV20-1 and TRBJ2-7; 13 bases agree with TRBD2. V was pared by 6 bases and J by 3 bases, with 8 bases of the junction left unmatched. The CDR3 totals 15 residues. CDR1 and CDR2 from the germline V gene are DFQATT and SNEGSKA (reference sequence). DNA of the CDR3: TGCAGTGCCCCCCTCGGGACTAGCGGGGTCTACGAGCAGTACTTC. It is translated as CSAPLGTSGVYEQYF.

Worth noting for this clonotype: The germline gene is not matched at one end of the junction; a read error may be the cause. The rearrangement uses TRBV3-1 and TRBJ2-4, with a possible D match to TRBD1 (7 bases). Germline V lookup: CDR1 LGHDT, CDR2 YNNKEL (reference sequence). The CDR3 totals 15 residues. The CDR3: CAGSQEGAPLNIQYF. DNA of the CDR3: TGTGCCGGCAGCCAGGAGGGGGCTCCGTTAAACATTCAGTACTTC.

On this clonotype itself: A read error is possible here, since a much larger clone lies one base away. The genes are TRBV7-9 and TRBJ1-6; D is unresolved. CDR1 is SEHNR and CDR2 is FQNEAQ in the germline V gene (reference sequence). This CDR3 has 13 residues. CDR3 loop: CAGSLGLRNTLHF. CDR3 nucleotide sequence: TGTGCCGGCAGCTTAGGATTGCGTAACACCCTCCACTTT.